The 13 T cell receptor beta chains below were found in one sample sequenced in a study of blood T cell repertoires in COVID-19. Assay used: immunoSEQ multiplex PCR; TCRdb lists only in-frame clones, some missing. Of around 230,000 clones listed, roughly 87% are singletons. The source material was PBMCs or T cells enriched from blood (not recorded which). These receptors were collected from a man in his late teens or twenties with acute COVID-19.

The CDR3 sequence is CASGQGRGTEAFF. The DNA for the CDR3 is TGTGCTTCGGGACAGGGGCGGGGGACTGAAGCTTTCTTT. This chain connects TRBV27 to TRBJ1-1; 10 nucleotides match TRBD1. Looked up from germline, CDR1 is MNHEY and CDR2 is SMNVEV (reference sequence). The CDR3 contains 13 residues.

This rearrangement joins TRBV7-9 to TRBJ2-1; 10 positions agree with TRBD2. The junction had 6 bases not matched to a gene; V was cut back by 3 bases and J by 7 bases. The CDR3 has 15 residues. CDR1 is SEHNR and CDR2 is FQNEAQ in the germline V gene (reference sequence). The CDR3 sequence: CASSFATSGWNEQFF. Written as DNA, the CDR3 is TGTGCCAGCAGCTTCGCGACTAGCGGGTGGAATGAGCAGTTCTTC.

The chain joins TRBV9 to TRBJ2-7, with TRBD2 identical over 9 bases. Germline V gene lookup returns CDR1 SGDLS and CDR2 YYNGEE. The junction had 4 bases not matched to a gene; V was cut back by 1 base and J by 5 bases. The CDR3 sequence is 14 residues long. CDR3 nucleotide sequence: TGTGCCAGCAGCGTAAGCGGGAGGAAGGACGAGCAGTACTTC. It translates to CASSVSGRKDEQYF.

The rearrangement uses TRBV9 and TRBJ2-2, with D possibly matching TRBD2 (6 bases). Trimming left V 4 bases short and J 7 bases short, with 11 bases between. The germline V gene has CDR1 SGDLS and CDR2 YYNGEE. The CDR3 totals 13 residues. The CDR3 is CASSSGGSGELFF. In DNA form, the CDR3 reads TGTGCCAGCAGCTCCGGGGGAAGCGGGGAGCTGTTTTTT.

V gene TRBV5-1 combines with J gene TRBJ1-2; the D is unclear. Trimming left V 0 bases short and J 0 bases short, with 12 bases between. Germline V CDR1 and CDR2: SGHRS, YFSETQ. The CDR3 is 16 residues long. The CDR3 is CASSLAPGIANYGYTF. The CDR3 DNA follows: TGCGCCAGCAGCTTGGCCCCAGGTATAGCTAACTATGGCTACACCTTC.

CDR3: CASSNVGAYEQYF. The DNA of the CDR3 is TGTGCCAGCTCCAACGTCGGAGCCTACGAGCAGTACTTC. This chain joins TRBV7-9 and TRBJ2-7; D remains unclear. V was cut by 8 bases and J by 2 bases, with 13 bases left in between. This CDR3 is 13 amino acids long. Germline CDR1 is SEHNR and CDR2 is FQNEAQ (reference sequence).

The DNA for the CDR3 is TGCGCCAGCAGCCAAGCTACTGTCACCGGGGAGCTGTTTTTT. Its protein is CASSQATVTGELFF. This chain uses TRBV4-1 with TRBJ2-2; D remains unclear. V was pared by 1 base and J by 4 bases, with 7 bases between. Germline CDR1 MGHRA, CDR2 YSYEKL. This CDR3 contains 14 residues.

The V and J genes are TRBV28 and TRBJ2-2; 16 bases line up with TRBD2. V shed 5 bases, J shed 4 bases, and the junction held 10 bases outside the gene matches. Germline assignment: CDR1 MDHEN and CDR2 SYDVKM. There are 19 residues in the CDR3. CDR3 bases: TGTGCCAGCAGTGTCTCGGGACTAGCGGGAGGGGCGAGCACCGGGGAGCTGTTTTTT. It specifies CASSVSGLAGGASTGELFF.

The gene calls are TRBV6-5 and TRBJ2-5; 8 nucleotides line up with TRBD1. J gave up 4 bases and V 6 bases, and 10 bases lay outside the gene matches. The CDR3 is 15 amino acids. Germline V gene data show CDR1 as MNHEY and CDR2 as SVGAGI. The DNA of the CDR3 is TGTGCCAGCAGCCTCCGGGACAGGTCGGTAGAGACCCAGTACTTC. As protein: CASSLRDRSVETQYF.

The rearrangement joins TRBV18 to TRBJ1-6; a weak D match, TRBD1 (5 bases). Germline-derived CDR1 and CDR2 are KGHSH and LQKENI. V was pared by 2 bases and J by 5 bases, with 10 bases between. The CDR3 runs to 15 residues. CDR3 bases: TGTGCCAGCTCACCAAGTGACAGACATAATTCACCCCTCCACTTT. Translating it yields CASSPSDRHNSPLHF. Full variable domain (rest looked up from reference TRBV18 and TRBJ1-6): NAGVMQNPRHLVRRRGQEARLRCSPMKGHSHVYWYRQLPEEGLKFMVYLQKENIIDESGMPKERFSAEFPKEGPSILRIQQVVRGDSAAYFCASSPSDRHNSPLHFGNGTRLTVT.

The chain employs TRBV24-1 and TRBJ2-3; 10 nucleotides line up with TRBD2. This CDR3 region has 17 residues. Germline CDR1 reads KGHDR; CDR2 reads SFDVKD. The V and J ends lost 4 bases and 4 bases, in that order; junction bases with no gene match: 10. CDR3 protein: CATSDREASGSADTQYF. CDR3 bases: TGTGCCACCAGTGACCGAGAAGCTAGCGGGAGCGCAGATACGCAGTATTTT.

The V call is TRBV3-1 (or the pseudogene TRBV3-2), the J call TRBJ1-3, with D maybe TRBD1 (5 bases). Germline CDR1 is LGHDT and CDR2 is YNNKEL (reference sequence). This CDR3 contains 15 residues. Trimming took 3 bases from V and 2 from J, leaving 11 bases between them. CDR3 region: CASSQDTNPGNTIYF. DNA of the CDR3: TGTGCCAGCAGCCAGGACACAAATCCTGGAAACACCATATATTTT.

Only one count was recorded for this clone. The chain is built from TRBV19 and TRBJ2-3; D gene unclear. Germline V gene data show CDR1 as LNHDA and CDR2 as SQIVND (reference sequence). Trimming pared 6 bases from V and 0 bases from J, leaving 13 bases between. The CDR3 is 15 residues long. The CDR3 loop reads CASRADAYSTDTQYF. The CDR3 nucleotides are TGTGCCAGTAGGGCGGATGCCTATAGCACAGATACGCAGTATTTT.